This T cell receptor (beta chain) was identified during a study of T cells after yellow fever vaccination. The study's findings and limits: CD4 and CD8 compartments shared a small share of clonotypes.

This clonotype has more than one count but fewer than ten. Its antigen is not known. There are 12 residues in the CDR3. CDR1 is SGHTA, CDR2 FQGNSA, per germline. V shed 10 bases and J shed 2 bases, with 6 bases lying between them. A single record per CDR3 protein comes from TCRdb applying MiXCR to the 5' RACE reads. The sample has 500,000 to 650,000 distinct CDR3 sequences, 9% to 15% seen once. The TCR originated in a man aged 30-40 years who received the YFV17D yellow fever vaccine. The input for sequencing was PBMCs, taken on the day of the yellow fever booster vaccination. This chain links TRBV7-2 with TRBJ2-6, with D uncertain. The CDR3 nucleotides are TGTGCCACCTCAGCTGGGGCCAACGTCCTGACTTTC. This sequence encodes CATSAGANVLTF.